Each of the 16 T cell receptor beta chains below was sequenced from the same sample in a study of T cells in Graves' hyperthyroidism and ophthalmopathy. The investigators amplified TCR beta CDR3 regions from RNA transcripts. HTBI primers were employed in a first-round RT-PCR of the TCR CDR3. TCRdb analysed the multiplex PCR reads with MiXCR anew, one entry per CDR3 protein. The sample contains roughly 280,000 distinct CDR3 sequences, approximately 21% of which appear only once. Input material: blood. The receptors stem from a man aged 25 to 40 with Graves' ophthalmopathy.

As concerns this clonotype: This may be a read error, as it is one base from a much larger clone. This chain links TRBV18 with TRBJ2-1; D call uncertain. This CDR3 has 13 amino acids. Looked up from germline, CDR1 is KGHSH and CDR2 is LQKENI. The CDR3 loop reads CASSQSSCNEQFF. In DNA form, the CDR3 reads TGTGCCAGCTCTCAGAGCTCCTGCAATGAGCAGTTCTTC.

The chain employs TRBV9 and TRBJ2-3; 7 nucleotides align to TRBD2. The CDR3 totals 14 residues. V lost 2 bases and J lost 0; bases outside the gene matches: 0. In germline, CDR1 is SGDLS, CDR2 YYNGEE. For the CDR3, the DNA is TGTGCCAGCAGCGTGACTAGCAGCACAGATACGCAGTATTTT. Encoded protein: CASSVTSSTDTQYF.

This clonotype was counted at least ten times. The chain carries TRBV3-1 and TRBJ2-3; 7 nucleotides agree with TRBD1. From germline, CDR1 is LGHDT and CDR2 YNNKEL (reference sequence). The CDR3 has 15 residues. Trimming took 0 bases from V and 8 from J; bases not matched to a gene: 8. CDR3 nucleotides: TGTGCCAGCAGCCAAGATGTACGGACAGGAGGTACGCAGTATTTT. Its translation is CASSQDVRTGGTQYF.

This clonotype was counted between two and nine times. The chain recombines TRBV30 with TRBJ1-4; D possibly corresponds to TRBD1 (5 bases). Between the trimmed V and J ends, which lost 3 bases and 13 bases, there was a span of 12 bases. Germline V lookup: CDR1 GTSNPN, CDR2 SVGIG (reference sequence). The CDR3 sequence is 11 residues long. CDR3: CAWRDGTVLFF. The CDR3 nucleotides read TGTGCCTGGAGGGATGGGACGGTACTGTTTTTT.

This clonotype was seen more than once but under ten times. The chain employs TRBV12-5 and TRBJ2-7; 10 bases are shared with TRBD1. CDR3 length: 13 residues. The V gene end was trimmed by 6 bases and the J gene end by 7 bases; junction bases not matched to a gene: 6. Germline V gene lookup returns CDR1 LGHNT and CDR2 FRNRAP. The CDR3 protein is CASGRGQGMEQYF. CDR3 coding DNA: TGTGCTAGTGGACGGGGACAGGGGATGGAGCAGTACTTC.

This chain links TRBV7-9 with TRBJ2-3, with TRBD2 identical over 8 bases. CDR3 size: 15 residues. Germline V gene lookup returns CDR1 SEHNR and CDR2 FQNEAQ (reference sequence). V shed 5 bases, J shed 3 bases, and the junction held 7 bases outside the gene matches. The CDR3 nucleotides read TGTGCCAGCAGCCCCGGGGGGGAGTGGACAGATACGCAGTATTTT. The encoded protein is CASSPGGEWTDTQYF.

The genes are TRBV25-1 and TRBJ1-1, with 8 bases that match TRBD1. The trim removed 4 bases at V and 0 bases at J, leaving 7 bases unmatched. The CDR3 is 16 amino acids. Germline-derived CDR1 and CDR2 are MGHDK and SYGVNS. The CDR3 spells CASSANRGLLNTEAFF. In DNA, the CDR3 is TGTGCCAGCAGTGCTAACAGGGGGTTATTGAACACTGAAGCTTTCTTT.

This clonotype appeared many times. The J gene is TRBJ1-2, the V gene TRBV28; D possibly corresponds to TRBD1 (5 bases). The CDR3 loop spans 12 amino acids. The germline V gene has CDR1 MDHEN and CDR2 SYDVKM. V dropped 6 bases and J dropped 4 bases, with 9 bases sitting between them. CDR3 sequence: CASRTDPYGYTF. The CDR3 nucleotides read TGTGCCAGCAGGACAGACCCCTATGGCTACACCTTC.

This clonotype was detected a few times. The CDR3 sequence: CASSEGRDRAYEQYF. The CDR3, as DNA: TGTGCCAGCAGTGAGGGCCGGGACAGGGCCTACGAGCAGTACTTC. The chain carries TRBV25-1 and TRBJ2-7; 9 bases agree with TRBD1. After removal of 3 bases from V and 2 bases from J, the junction contained 5 bases not matched to a gene. The germline V gene encodes CDR1 MGHDK and CDR2 SYGVNS. The CDR3 totals 15 residues.

This clonotype was found many times. The rearrangement joins TRBV3-1 to TRBJ1-1, with 11 nucleotides matching TRBD1. CDR1 LGHDT and CDR2 YNNKEL come from the germline V gene (reference sequence). The CDR3 length is 14 residues. With 3 bases clipped from V and 4 bases from J, the junction kept 1 base outside the gene matches. The CDR3 region is CASSHGTGGTEAFF. The CDR3 nucleotides read TGTGCCAGCAGCCACGGGACAGGGGGCACTGAAGCTTTCTTT. The full variable domain, with the rest looked up from reference TRBV3-1 and TRBJ1-1, is DTAVSQTPKYLVTQMGNDKSIKCEQNLGHDTMYWYKQDSKKFLKIMFSYNNKELIINETVPNRFSPKSPDKAHLNLHINSLELGDSAVYFCASSHGTGGTEAFFGQGTRLTVV.

This clonotype was found many times. The chain links TRBV11-3 to TRBJ1-1; 11 nucleotides match TRBD1. Germline lookup yields CDR1 SGHNT and CDR2 YENEEA. The V gene end was trimmed by 5 bases and the J gene end by 0 bases; junction bases not matched to a gene: 5. The CDR3 extends over 16 amino acids. Here the CDR3 DNA reads TGTGCCAGCAGCCCCCAGGGACAGGGGGTGAACACTGAAGCTTTCTTT. Its translation is CASSPQGQGVNTEAFF.

The J gene is TRBJ1-2, the V gene TRBV28, with 7 bases fitting TRBD1. J lost 5 bases, V lost 2 bases, and 2 bases had no gene match. Germline V gene lookup returns CDR1 MDHEN and CDR2 SYDVKM. CDR3 length equals 13 residues. CDR3 loop: CASSLTGAYGYTF. Written as DNA, the CDR3 is TGTGCCAGCAGTTTAACAGGGGCTTATGGCTACACCTTC.

The chain carries TRBV12-5 and TRBJ2-2; TRBD1 is a possible D gene (6 bases). V lost 2 bases and J 6 bases, leaving 25 bases between the germline ends. Germline V gives CDR1 LGHNT, CDR2 FRNRAP. The CDR3 runs 19 residues. CDR3 DNA: TGTGCTAGTGGTTTGACAATACAGGTCCGGACAGTCGGGCCCGGGGAGCTGTTTTTT. Protein: CASGLTIQVRTVGPGELFF.

This clonotype was seen only a few times. CDR3: CASSPLRQDNSPLHF. In DNA, the CDR3 is TGTGCCAGCAGCCCCTTGCGACAGGATAATTCACCCCTCCACTTT. The chain recombines TRBV7-3 with TRBJ1-6; D is perhaps TRBD1 (6 bases). The CDR3 consists of 15 residues. Germline V gene data show CDR1 as SGHTA and CDR2 as FQGTGA. The ends were cut back, 5 bases at V and 5 bases at J, with 13 bases in the middle.

This clonotype has just a few counts. The chain employs TRBV4-2 and TRBJ1-5; TRBD1 agrees at 7 bases. This CDR3 region has 16 residues. Germline CDR1 and CDR2: LGHNA and YNFKEQ. V shed 2 bases, J shed 2 bases, and the junction held 6 bases outside the gene matches. CDR3 region: CASSQNDRDGNQPQHF. As DNA, the CDR3 is TGTGCCAGCAGCCAAAACGACAGGGACGGCAATCAGCCCCAGCATTTT.

This clonotype was seen at least ten times. The chain has TRBV3-1 and TRBJ1-6, with a possible D match to TRBD1 (6 bases). V was shortened by 4 bases and J by 10 bases, with 11 bases between the two germline ends. The germline gives CDR1 LGHDT, CDR2 YNNKEL (reference sequence). The CDR3 has 13 amino acids. The CDR3 spells CASSPGQRSPLHF. The DNA of the CDR3 is TGTGCCAGCAGCCCTGGACAGCGGTCACCCCTCCACTTT.